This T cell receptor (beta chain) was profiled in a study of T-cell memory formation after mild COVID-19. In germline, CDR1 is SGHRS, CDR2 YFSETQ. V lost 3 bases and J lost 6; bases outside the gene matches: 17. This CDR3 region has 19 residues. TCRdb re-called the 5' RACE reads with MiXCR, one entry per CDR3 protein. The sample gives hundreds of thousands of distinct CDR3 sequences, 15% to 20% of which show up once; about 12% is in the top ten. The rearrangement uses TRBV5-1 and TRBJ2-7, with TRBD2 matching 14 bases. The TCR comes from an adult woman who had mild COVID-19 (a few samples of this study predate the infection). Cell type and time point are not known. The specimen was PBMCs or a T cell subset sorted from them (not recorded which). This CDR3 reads CASSSFGLAGGPRISEQYF. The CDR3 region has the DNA TGCGCCAGCAGCTCCTTCGGACTAGCGGGGGGCCCTCGTATTTCCGAGCAGTACTTC. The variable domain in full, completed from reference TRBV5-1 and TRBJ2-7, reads KAGVTQTPRYLIKTRGQQVTLSCSPISGHRSVSWYQQTPGQGLQFLFEYFSETQRNKGNFPGRFSGRQFSNSRSEMNVSTLELGDSALYLCASSSFGLAGGPRISEQYFGPGTRLTVT.